One T cell receptor beta chain is described in this entry. Its antigen is unidentified. With 5 bases removed from V and 1 base from J, the gap between germline ends came to 14 bases. Germline V CDR1 and CDR2: SGHTA, FQGNSA. CDR3 size: 15 residues. The table came from immunoSEQ multiplex PCR; TCRdb's copy has only in-frame clones and leaves some out. Among some 340,000 clones listed, approximately 80% were seen once. These data originate in a study of Ad26.COV2.S vaccination and SARS-CoV-2 variants. General observations from the study: CD8+ and CD4+ T cells specific for spike reportedly responded with substantial breadth after vaccination.

Treatment indicated: around 19 received Ad26.COV2.S at low or high dose, single or two shots; about 5 received placebo; per-sample allocation not given. Sampling happened 63 days after the first vaccine or placebo injection. This chain uses TRBV7-2 with TRBJ1-1; D is possibly TRBD1 (6 bases). The sample in question was peripheral blood, obtained in a trial of Ad26.COV2.S vaccine versus placebo. This TCR was sampled from a person between 18 and 59 years old who received the Ad26.COV2.S COVID-19 vaccine or a placebo. The CDR3 sequence: CASSTQGTGNTEAFF. The CDR3 DNA follows: TGTGCCAGCAGCACCCAGGGGACGGGGAACACTGAAGCTTTCTTT.